The 3 T cell receptor beta chains below come from one sample, sequenced in a study of Ad26.COV2.S vaccination and SARS-CoV-2 variants. Profiled with immunoSEQ multiplex PCR; TCRdb holds only in-frame clones, not every one. The table includes over 110,000 clones, about nine tenths detected once. The starting material was peripheral blood, obtained after recovery from COVID-19. The receptor set was obtained from a human donor who had recovered from COVID-19.

The chain joins TRBV7-9 to TRBJ2-7; no clear D gene. This CDR3 is built from 12 residues. Deletions cut 7 bases from V and 5 bases from J, with 12 bases between. CDR1 and CDR2 from the germline V gene are SEHNR and FQNEAQ (reference sequence). The CDR3 sequence is CASTLGSHEQYF. DNA for the CDR3: TGTGCCAGCACCCTAGGTTCCCACGAGCAGTACTTC.

J is TRBJ1-2 and V is TRBV5-6; D gene uncertain. This CDR3 region has 14 residues. Germline V CDR1 and CDR2: SGHDT, YYEEEE. V gave up 1 base and J gave up 4 bases, with 11 bases separating them. Here the CDR3 DNA reads TGTGCCAGCAGCTTGTTACAGATACCCTATGGCTACACCTTC. Its translation: CASSLLQIPYGYTF.

The gene calls are TRBV7-9 and TRBJ1-3, with D uncertain. The CDR3 sequence is 14 residues long. The germline CDR1 and CDR2 sequences are SEHNR and FQNEAQ (reference sequence). V gave up 7 bases and J gave up 0 bases, with 10 bases separating them. The CDR3 nucleotides are TGTGCCAGCACCTCAACCCCCTCTGGAAACACCATATATTTT. It codes for CASTSTPSGNTIYF. The whole variable domain, remainder taken from reference TRBV7-9 and TRBJ1-3, is DTGVSQNPRHKITKRGQNVTFRCDPISEHNRLYWYRQTLGQGPEFLTYFQNEAQLEKSRLLSDRFSAERPKGSFSTLEIQRTEQGDSAMYLCASTSTPSGNTIYFGEGSWLTVV.